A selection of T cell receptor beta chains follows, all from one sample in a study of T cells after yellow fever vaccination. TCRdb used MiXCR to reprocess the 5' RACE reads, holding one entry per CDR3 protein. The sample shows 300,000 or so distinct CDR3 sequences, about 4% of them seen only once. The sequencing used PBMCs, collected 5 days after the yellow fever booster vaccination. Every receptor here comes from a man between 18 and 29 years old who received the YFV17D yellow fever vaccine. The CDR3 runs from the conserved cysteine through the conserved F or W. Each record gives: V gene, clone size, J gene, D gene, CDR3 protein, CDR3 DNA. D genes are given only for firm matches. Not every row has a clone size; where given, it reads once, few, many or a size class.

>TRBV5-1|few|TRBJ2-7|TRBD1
CASSLVTGGHEQYF
TGCGCCAGCAGCTTGGTGACAGGGGGCCACGAGCAGTACTTC
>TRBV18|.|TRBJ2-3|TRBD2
CASSPLLAGGPGTDTQYF
TGTGCCAGCTCACCACTCCTAGCGGGGGGGCCGGGCACAGATACGCAGTATTTT
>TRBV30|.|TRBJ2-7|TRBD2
CACAIGLAFGEQYF
TGTGCCTGCGCGATCGGACTAGCTTTCGGCGAGCAGTACTTC
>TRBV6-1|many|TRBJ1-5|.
CASSGGFSNQPQHF
TGTGCCAGCAGTGGGGGGTTCTCTAATCAGCCCCAGCATTTT
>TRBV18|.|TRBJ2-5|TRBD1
CASSPSWGQEKETQYF
TGTGCCAGCTCACCGTCTTGGGGACAGGAAAAAGAGACCCAGTACTTC
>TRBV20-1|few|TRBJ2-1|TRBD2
CSARDSGAWRGDYNEQFF
TGCAGTGCTAGAGATTCGGGGGCATGGCGGGGGGACTACAATGAGCAGTTCTTC
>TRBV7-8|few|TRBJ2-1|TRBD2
CASSPGTSGSLGFF
TGTGCCAGCAGCCCCGGGACTAGCGGGAGCCTGGGGTTCTTC
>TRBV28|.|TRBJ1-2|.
CASSLRRGPYGYTF
TGTGCCAGCAGTTTAAGGCGGGGGCCCTATGGCTACACCTTC
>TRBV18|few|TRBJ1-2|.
CASSPPPSRGRLYGYTF
TGTGCCAGCTCACCCCCCCCCAGCAGGGGCCGTCTTTATGGCTACACCTTC
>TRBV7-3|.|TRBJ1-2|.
CASSLNGGQGYGYTF
TGTGCCAGCAGCTTAAATGGGGGCCAAGGCTATGGCTACACCTTC
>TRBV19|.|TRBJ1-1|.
CASSYDRENTEAFF
TGTGCCAGTAGTTACGACCGAGAGAACACTGAAGCTTTCTTT
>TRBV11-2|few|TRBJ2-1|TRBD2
CASSSPGTSEPHNEQFF
TGTGCCAGCAGCTCTCCCGGGACTAGCGAGCCTCACAATGAGCAGTTCTTC
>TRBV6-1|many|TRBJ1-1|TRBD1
CASWTGQMNTEAFF
TGTGCCAGCTGGACGGGACAGATGAACACTGAAGCTTTCTTT
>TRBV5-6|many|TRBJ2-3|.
CASSLMQDTQYF
TGTGCCAGCAGCTTAATGCAGGATACGCAGTATTTT
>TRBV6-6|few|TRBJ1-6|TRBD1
CASTIPGQGNSPLHF
TGTGCCAGTACCATACCGGGACAGGGAAATTCACCCCTCCACTTT
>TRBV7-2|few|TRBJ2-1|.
CASSPGVF
TGTGCCAGCAGCCCCGGGGTCTTC
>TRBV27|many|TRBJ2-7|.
CASSFRGQAYEQYF
TGTGCCAGCAGTTTCAGAGGGCAAGCCTACGAGCAGTACTTC
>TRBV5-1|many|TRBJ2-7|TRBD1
CASRRDRGYEQYF
TGCGCCAGCCGTCGGGACAGGGGTTACGAGCAGTACTTC
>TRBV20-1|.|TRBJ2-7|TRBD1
CSAQGSRQGSSYEQYF
TGCAGTGCTCAAGGGAGTCGACAGGGGAGCTCCTACGAGCAGTACTTC
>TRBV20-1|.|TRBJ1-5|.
CSAGGGVGDPNQPQHF
TGCAGTGCTGGAGGGGGTGTGGGGGACCCCAATCAGCCCCAGCATTTT
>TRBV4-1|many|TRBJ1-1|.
CASSRVNTEAFF
TGCGCCAGCAGCCGGGTGAACACTGAAGCTTTCTTT
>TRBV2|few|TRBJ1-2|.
CASSDRRRPNGYTF
TGTGCCAGCAGTGATCGGCGACGGCCAAATGGCTACACCTTC
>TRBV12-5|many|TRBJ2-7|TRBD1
CASAVDRAYEQYF
TGTGCTAGTGCCGTGGACAGGGCCTACGAGCAGTACTTC
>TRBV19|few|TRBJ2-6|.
CASIGFSGANVLTF
TGTGCCAGTATAGGTTTCTCTGGGGCCAACGTCCTGACTTTC
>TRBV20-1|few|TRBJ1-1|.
CSARARGLNTEAFF
TGCAGTGCTAGAGCAAGAGGGTTGAACACTGAAGCTTTCTTT
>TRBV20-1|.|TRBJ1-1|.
CSLFWGATTEAFF
TGCAGCCTTTTTTGGGGTGCTACCACTGAAGCTTTCTTT
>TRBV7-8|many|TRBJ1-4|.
CASSPLGALRANEKLFF
TGTGCCAGCAGCCCCCTCGGAGCTTTGAGGGCTAATGAAAAACTGTTTTTT
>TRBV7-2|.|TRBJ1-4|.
CASSLGGAQAGKLFF
TGTGCCAGCAGCTTAGGGGGGGCTCAAGCAGGAAAACTGTTTTTT
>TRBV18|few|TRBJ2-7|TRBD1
CASSPGQGPLYEQYF
TGTGCCAGCTCACCGGGACAGGGGCCCCTCTACGAGCAGTACTTC
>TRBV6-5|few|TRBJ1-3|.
CASSGGTSGNTIYF
TGTGCCAGCAGCGGAGGAACCTCTGGAAACACCATATATTTT